The rows below give T cell receptor beta chains drawn from one sample of a study of spatial heterogeneity in lung cancer. MiXCR was run by TCRdb on the 5' RACE reads, yielding one entry per CDR3 protein. The sample has tens of thousands of distinct CDR3 sequences; around 8.6% are singletons. The starting material was PBMCs, obtained at surgery. These receptor sequences come from a male donor with early-stage non-small cell lung cancer. Both conserved end residues are part of each CDR3. Fields, in order: J gene, clone size, V gene, D gene, CDR3 DNA, CDR3 protein. A D gene is named only where the DNA matches it firmly. Clone sizes are given selectively: once, few, many, or a class where the clone is expanded.

J gene: TRBJ2-3; clone size: NA; V gene: TRBV5-4; D gene: TRBD2; CDR3 DNA: TGTGCCAGCAGCCCCCTAGCGGGAGGCCTTCAAGATACGCAGTATTTT; CDR3 protein: CASSPLAGGLQDTQYF
J gene: TRBJ2-1; clone size: many; V gene: TRBV9; D gene: NA; CDR3 DNA: TGTGCCAGCACCCCGAGGGGGGCTCTAAATGAGCAGTTCTTC; CDR3 protein: CASTPRGALNEQFF
J gene: TRBJ2-3; clone size: many; V gene: TRBV7-2; D gene: NA; CDR3 DNA: TGTGCCAGCAGCGCCGGTCAGTCGTACACAGATACGCAGTATTTT; CDR3 protein: CASSAGQSYTDTQYF
J gene: TRBJ2-4; clone size: NA; V gene: TRBV28; D gene: NA; CDR3 DNA: TGTGCCAGCAGTTTCGCAGGGACCATTCAGTACTTC; CDR3 protein: CASSFAGTIQYF
J gene: TRBJ1-2; clone size: NA; V gene: TRBV6-4; D gene: NA; CDR3 DNA: TGTGCCAGCAGTGTGGAGCCATTTAACTATGGCTACACCTTC; CDR3 protein: CASSVEPFNYGYTF
J gene: TRBJ2-7; clone size: many; V gene: TRBV29-1; D gene: NA; CDR3 DNA: TGCAGCGCCTGGGGCAGGGGAGCTGGGTACGAGCAGTACTTC; CDR3 protein: CSAWGRGAGYEQYF
J gene: TRBJ2-7; clone size: few; V gene: TRBV4-2; D gene: TRBD2; CDR3 DNA: TGTGCCAGCAGCCAAGATCTAGCGGCAGCGTCCTACGAGCAGTACTTC; CDR3 protein: CASSQDLAAASYEQYF
J gene: TRBJ2-3; clone size: many; V gene: TRBV7-3; D gene: TRBD1; CDR3 DNA: TGTGCCAGCAGCTCACAGGGGGCGGATACGCAGTATTTT; CDR3 protein: CASSSQGADTQYF
J gene: TRBJ2-7; clone size: few; V gene: TRBV20-1; D gene: NA; CDR3 DNA: TGCAGTGCCACAGGGAAAGGGGACGAGCAGTACTTC; CDR3 protein: CSATGKGDEQYF
J gene: TRBJ2-3; clone size: NA; V gene: TRBV2; D gene: TRBD1; CDR3 DNA: TGTGCCAGCAGGAATGGGGACAGGGGTGTTACAGATACGCAGTATTTT; CDR3 protein: CASRNGDRGVTDTQYF
J gene: TRBJ1-1; clone size: few; V gene: TRBV28; D gene: NA; CDR3 DNA: TGTGCCAGCAGTTCTGGGGGGCGCGATGCTTTCTTT; CDR3 protein: CASSSGGRDAFF
J gene: TRBJ2-7; clone size: few; V gene: TRBV28; D gene: TRBD1; CDR3 DNA: TGTGCCAGCAGGTCCGGGACAGTGTTCTACGAGCAGTACTTC; CDR3 protein: CASRSGTVFYEQYF
J gene: TRBJ1-1; clone size: NA; V gene: TRBV6-2/TRBV6-3; D gene: NA; CDR3 DNA: TGTGCCAGCGGGGGAGATCACACTGAAGCTTTCTTT; CDR3 protein: CASGGDHTEAFF
J gene: TRBJ2-2; clone size: NA; V gene: TRBV20-1; D gene: TRBD1; CDR3 DNA: TGCAGTGCTAGAGCGCAAGGGGGCGCGACCGGGGAGCTGTTTTTT; CDR3 protein: CSARAQGGATGELFF
J gene: TRBJ2-7; clone size: few; V gene: TRBV21-1; D gene: NA; CDR3 DNA: TGTGCCAGCAGCAAGGGGCTAGCGGGTGACTACGAGCAGTACTTC; CDR3 protein: CASSKGLAGDYEQYF
J gene: TRBJ2-7; clone size: NA; V gene: TRBV3-2; D gene: NA; CDR3 DNA: TGTGCCAGCAAAGCAGCGGGGATGGCCTACGAGCAGTACTTC; CDR3 protein: CASKAAGMAYEQYF
J gene: TRBJ2-1; clone size: few; V gene: TRBV2; D gene: NA; CDR3 DNA: TGTGCCAGCAGTCGAGGCAGGGTGGATGAGCAGTTCTTC; CDR3 protein: CASSRGRVDEQFF
J gene: TRBJ2-2; clone size: few; V gene: TRBV11-3; D gene: TRBD1; CDR3 DNA: TGTGCCAGCAGCGGACAGGGAGAAGGTGGCGGGGAGCTGTTTTTT; CDR3 protein: CASSGQGEGGGELFF
J gene: TRBJ2-1; clone size: many; V gene: TRBV10-3; D gene: NA; CDR3 DNA: TGTGCCATCAGAACAAACAATGAGCAGTTCTTC; CDR3 protein: CAIRTNNEQFF
J gene: TRBJ2-5; clone size: few; V gene: TRBV9; D gene: TRBD2; CDR3 DNA: TGTGCCAGCAGCGTAGCAGCGGGGGGACACCAAGAGACCCAGTACTTC; CDR3 protein: CASSVAAGGHQETQYF
J gene: TRBJ2-7; clone size: few; V gene: TRBV20-1; D gene: TRBD2; CDR3 DNA: TGCAGTGCGATGACTAGCGGGCCCAGCTCCTACGAGCAGTACTTC; CDR3 protein: CSAMTSGPSSYEQYF
J gene: TRBJ2-2; clone size: many; V gene: TRBV7-7; D gene: NA; CDR3 DNA: TGTGCCAGCAGCTCAAAACCCCGGCCCGACACCGGGGAGCTGTTTTTT; CDR3 protein: CASSSKPRPDTGELFF
J gene: TRBJ2-5; clone size: NA; V gene: TRBV7-9; D gene: NA; CDR3 DNA: TGTGCCAGTGCCAAAGGACTCACGGAGGCAGAGACCCAGTACTTC; CDR3 protein: CASAKGLTEAETQYF
J gene: TRBJ1-6; clone size: NA; V gene: TRBV4-3; D gene: NA; CDR3 DNA: TGCGCCAGCAGCCAAGTTATCTATAATTCACCCCTCCACTTT; CDR3 protein: CASSQVIYNSPLHF
J gene: TRBJ2-7; clone size: many; V gene: TRBV28; D gene: NA; CDR3 DNA: TGTGCCAGCAGTTCATACAGGGTCGGAGAGCAGTACTTC; CDR3 protein: CASSSYRVGEQYF
J gene: TRBJ2-6; clone size: many; V gene: TRBV7-8; D gene: NA; CDR3 DNA: TGTGCCAGCAGCTTAAGAGGGGATGCCTCTGGGGCCAACGTCCTGACTTTC; CDR3 protein: CASSLRGDASGANVLTF
J gene: TRBJ2-6; clone size: many; V gene: TRBV7-2; D gene: NA; CDR3 DNA: TGTGCCAGCAGCTTAGGGCGGGGCCTTAGCTCTGGGGCCAACGTCCTGACTTTC; CDR3 protein: CASSLGRGLSSGANVLTF
J gene: TRBJ2-1; clone size: few; V gene: TRBV7-2; D gene: TRBD2; CDR3 DNA: TGTGCCAGCAGCCTCAGCGGGCGCGCGGGGGATGAGCAGTTCTTC; CDR3 protein: CASSLSGRAGDEQFF
J gene: TRBJ1-2; clone size: few; V gene: TRBV19; D gene: NA; CDR3 DNA: TGTGCCAGTAGTATAGATCGCCAGGGAACCTATGGCTACACCTTC; CDR3 protein: CASSIDRQGTYGYTF